This TCR beta chain was identified during a study of CD8+CD57+ T cells in acquired aplastic anemia. CDR3 and TCR beta VDJ profiling relied on a genomic DNA template. TCRdb re-called the reads with MiXCR, one entry per CDR3 protein. The table has some 140,000 distinct CDR3 sequences, 35% to 50% seen once. The CDR3 covers 11 residues. The V end lost 4 bases, the J end lost 6 bases, and 8 bases lay between the germline ends. CDR1 and CDR2 (germline): DFQATT, SNEGSKA (reference sequence). Sequenced sample: sorted CD4+, CD8+, or CD8+CD57+ T cells (not recorded which) from PBMCs. This receptor was identified in a human donor in good health, serving as a control. V and J are TRBV20-1 and TRBJ2-3; the D gene is possibly TRBD2 (6 bases). CDR3 in DNA: TGCAGTGCTATTGGGGGGGATACGCAGTATTTT. This codes for CSAIGGDTQYF.